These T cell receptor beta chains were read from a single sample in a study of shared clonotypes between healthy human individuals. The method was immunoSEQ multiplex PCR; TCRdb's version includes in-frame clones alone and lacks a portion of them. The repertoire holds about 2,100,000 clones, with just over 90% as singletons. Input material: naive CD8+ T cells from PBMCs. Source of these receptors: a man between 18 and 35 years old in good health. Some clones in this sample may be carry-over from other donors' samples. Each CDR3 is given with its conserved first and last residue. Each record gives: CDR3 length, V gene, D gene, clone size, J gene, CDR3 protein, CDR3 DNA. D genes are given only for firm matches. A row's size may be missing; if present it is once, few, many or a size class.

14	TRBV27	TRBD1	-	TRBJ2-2	CASSVTGWPGELFF	TGTGCCAGCAGTGTGACAGGGTGGCCCGGGGAGCTGTTTTTT
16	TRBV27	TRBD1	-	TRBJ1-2	CASSLLGTGTNYGYTF	TGTGCCAGCAGTTTATTAGGGACAGGTACTAACTATGGCTACACCTTC
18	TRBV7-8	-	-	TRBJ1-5	CASSLFRQQKYSNQPQHF	TGTGCCAGCAGCTTATTCCGACAGCAAAAGTATAGCAATCAGCCCCAGCATTTT
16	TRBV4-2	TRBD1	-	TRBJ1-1	CASSLGGTGVNTEAFF	TGTGCCAGCAGCCTAGGAGGGACAGGGGTGAACACTGAAGCTTTCTTT
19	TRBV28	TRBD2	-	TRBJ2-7	CASSTSDGTSGRGTYEQYF	TGTGCCAGCAGTACCTCAGACGGGACTAGCGGGAGGGGTACCTACGAGCAGTACTTC
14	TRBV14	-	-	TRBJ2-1	CASSRAGKVHEQFF	TGTGCCAGCAGCCGGGCCGGGAAGGTCCATGAGCAGTTCTTC
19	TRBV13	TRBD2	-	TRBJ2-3	CASSFRAPVLAPSTDTQYF	TGTGCCAGCAGCTTTAGGGCCCCCGTACTAGCGCCCAGCACAGATACGCAGTATTTT
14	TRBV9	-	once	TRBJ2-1	CASSEGPTYNEQFF	TGTGCCAGCAGCGAGGGCCCAACCTACAATGAGCAGTTCTTC
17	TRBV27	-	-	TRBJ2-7	CASSSPGAGRGFYEQYF	TGTGCCAGCAGCTCCCCCGGGGCGGGAAGGGGGTTTTACGAGCAGTACTTC
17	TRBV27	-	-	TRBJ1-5	CASSSLSEHSPDQPQHF	TGTGCCAGCAGTTCCTTAAGCGAACACTCGCCCGATCAGCCCCAGCATTTT
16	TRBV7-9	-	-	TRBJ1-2	CASSSPNTPVNYGYTF	TGTGCCAGCAGCTCGCCCAACACCCCGGTGAACTATGGCTACACCTTC
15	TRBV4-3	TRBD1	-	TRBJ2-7	CASSQEYRGTYEQYF	TGCGCCAGCAGCCAGGAGTACAGGGGGACCTACGAGCAGTACTTC
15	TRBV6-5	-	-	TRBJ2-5	CASSPNRDTHWTQYF	TGTGCCAGCAGTCCTAACCGGGACACCCACTGGACCCAGTACTTC
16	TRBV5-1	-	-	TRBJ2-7	CASSLTWREKTYEQYF	TGCGCCAGCAGCTTGACGTGGAGGGAGAAGACCTACGAGCAGTACTTC
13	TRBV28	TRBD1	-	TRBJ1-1	CASSPRTGLEAFF	TGTGCCAGCAGCCCACGGACAGGGCTTGAAGCTTTCTTT
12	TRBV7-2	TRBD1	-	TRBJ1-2	CASSPRDRGYTF	TGTGCCAGCAGCCCGAGGGACAGAGGCTACACCTTC
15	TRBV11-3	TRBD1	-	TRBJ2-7	CASSRGTESSYEQYF	TGTGCCAGCAGCCGAGGGACAGAGAGCTCCTACGAGCAGTACTTC
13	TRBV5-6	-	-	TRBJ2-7	CASSSGSSYEQYF	TGTGCCAGCAGCAGCGGGTCTTCCTACGAGCAGTACTTC
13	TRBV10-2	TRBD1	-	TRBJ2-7	CASRDRGNYEQYF	TGCGCCAGCCGGGACAGGGGGAACTACGAGCAGTACTTC
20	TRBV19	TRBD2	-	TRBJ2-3	CASSIYTGTSGRAPIDTQYF	TGTGCCAGTAGTATATACACCGGGACTAGCGGGAGGGCCCCCATAGATACGCAGTATTTT
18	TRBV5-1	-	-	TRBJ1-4	CASSPRPAMPATNEKLFF	TGCGCCAGCAGCCCTAGACCGGCGATGCCTGCAACTAATGAAAAACTGTTTTTT
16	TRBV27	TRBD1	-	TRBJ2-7	CASSLSQGTGDYEQYF	TGTGCCAGCAGTTTATCGCAAGGGACAGGAGATTACGAGCAGTACTTC
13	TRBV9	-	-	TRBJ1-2	CASSPGREYGYTF	TGTGCCAGCAGCCCCGGACGCGAGTATGGCTACACCTTC
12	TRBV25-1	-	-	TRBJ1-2	CASSEFGYGYTF	TGTGCCAGCAGTGAATTTGGTTATGGCTACACCTTC
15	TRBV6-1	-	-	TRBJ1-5	CASSEIDGGVQPQHF	TGTGCCAGCAGTGAAATTGACGGGGGAGTACAGCCCCAGCATTTT
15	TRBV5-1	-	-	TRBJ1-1	CASSLWPGENTEAFF	TGCGCCAGCAGCTTGTGGCCAGGGGAGAACACTGAAGCTTTCTTT
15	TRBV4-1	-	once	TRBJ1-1	CASSQGYSMNTEAFF	TGCGCCAGCAGTCAGGGATATAGCATGAACACTGAAGCTTTCTTT
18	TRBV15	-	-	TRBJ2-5	CATSRDPLRQSIQETQYF	TGTGCCACCAGCAGAGATCCCCTACGACAGTCAATCCAAGAGACCCAGTACTTC
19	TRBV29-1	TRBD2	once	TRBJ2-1	CSVAGGALTIPSSYNEQFF	TGCAGCGTTGCGGGGGGGGCGCTGACTATCCCGAGCTCCTACAATGAGCAGTTCTTC
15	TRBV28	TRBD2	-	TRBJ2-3	CASSPIAGGVDTQYF	TGTGCCAGCAGCCCAATAGCGGGAGGGGTAGATACGCAGTATTTT
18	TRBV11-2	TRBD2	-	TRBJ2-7	CASSPQGLAGGYSYEQYF	TGTGCCAGCAGCCCCCAGGGACTAGCGGGAGGGTATTCCTACGAGCAGTACTTC
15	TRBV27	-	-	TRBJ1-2	CASSPGTRGDYGYTF	TGTGCCAGCAGCCCGGGGACCCGGGGAGATTATGGCTACACCTTC
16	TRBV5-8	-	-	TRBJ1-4	CASSLGRLATNEKLFF	TGTGCCAGCAGCTTGGGTCGTTTGGCAACTAATGAAAAACTGTTTTTT
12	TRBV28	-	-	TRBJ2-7	CASSLGAYEQYF	TGTGCCAGCAGTTTAGGAGCCTACGAGCAGTACTTC
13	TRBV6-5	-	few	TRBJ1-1	CASSYAGGPEAFF	TGTGCCAGCAGTTACGCAGGAGGGCCTGAAGCTTTCTTT
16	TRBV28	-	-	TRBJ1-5	CASSAYRLPLNQPQHF	TGTGCCAGCAGTGCCTACAGGTTGCCTTTAAATCAGCCCCAGCATTTT
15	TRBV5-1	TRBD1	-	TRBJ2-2	CASSQDRSYTGELFF	TGCGCCAGCAGCCAGGACAGGTCCTACACCGGGGAGCTGTTTTTT
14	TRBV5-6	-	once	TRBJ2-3	CASSLWPERDTQYF	TGTGCCAGCAGCTTATGGCCGGAGAGAGATACGCAGTATTTT
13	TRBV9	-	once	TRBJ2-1	CASSVATYNEQFF	TGTGCCAGCAGCGTAGCCACTTACAATGAGCAGTTCTTC